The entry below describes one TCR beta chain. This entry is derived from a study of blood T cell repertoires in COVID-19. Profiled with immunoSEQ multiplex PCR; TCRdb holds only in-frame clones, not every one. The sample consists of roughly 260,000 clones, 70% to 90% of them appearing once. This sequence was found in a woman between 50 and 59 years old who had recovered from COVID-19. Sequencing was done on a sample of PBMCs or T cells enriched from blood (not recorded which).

The CDR3 sequence: CASTSGGWAGEKLFF. In DNA form, the CDR3 reads TGCGCCAGCACCTCGGGCGGGTGGGCCGGTGAAAAACTGTTTTTT. The chain has TRBV5-1 and TRBJ1-4; D gene unclear. V lost 6 bases, J lost 7 bases, and 19 bases lay in between. The germline V gene encodes CDR1 SGHRS and CDR2 YFSETQ. The CDR3 runs 15 residues.